These 15 T cell receptor beta chains share one sample of origin, sequenced in a study of Ad26.COV2.S vaccination and SARS-CoV-2 variants. This table comes from immunoSEQ multiplex PCR, and its TCRdb copy is limited to in-frame clones, with some not included. The sample lists about 420,000 clones, around nine tenths seen once, with 3.6% in the top ten. Described treatment: 19 received Ad26.COV2.S at low or high dose, single or two shots; about 5 received placebo; per-sample allocation not given. On day 63 after the first injection, vaccine and placebo recipients gave samples. Sequenced here: peripheral blood, sampled in a trial of Ad26.COV2.S vaccine versus placebo. The receptor set was obtained from a person aged 18 to 65 who received the Ad26.COV2.S COVID-19 vaccine or a placebo.

The genes are TRBV12-5 and TRBJ1-6; D unresolved. CDR1 and CDR2 (germline): LGHNT, FRNRAP. The CDR3 contains 12 residues. V was clipped by 7 bases and J by 14 bases, with 15 bases between them. This CDR3 reads CASAWTGKALHF. CDR3 nucleotides: TGTGCTAGTGCCTGGACCGGAAAGGCCCTCCACTTT.

On this clone: Within the sample, other DNA sequences also encode this same CDR3. The CDR3 protein is CASSLGSTEAFF. For the CDR3, the DNA is TGTGCCAGCAGCTTGGGATCCACTGAAGCTTTCTTT. The V gene is TRBV5-6, the J gene TRBJ1-1; no firm D call. The CDR3 totals 12 residues. The V end was cut by 0 bases, the J end by 4 bases, with 4 bases between. Germline V gene lookup returns CDR1 SGHDT and CDR2 YYEEEE.

V is TRBV20-1 and J is TRBJ2-2, with a tentative D call TRBD1 (5 bases). CDR1 and CDR2 from the germline V gene are DFQATT and SNEGSKA (reference sequence). Trimming left V 6 bases short and J 6 bases short, with 8 bases between. This CDR3 contains 11 residues. The CDR3 region has the DNA TGCAGTGCGGCGACAGCCGGGGAGCTGTTTTTT. This sequence encodes CSAATAGELFF.

The V and J genes are TRBV7-9 and TRBJ2-3; tentative D call: TRBD2 (5 bases). The CDR3 is 17 amino acids. Germline lookup yields CDR1 SEHNR and CDR2 FQNEAQ (reference sequence). V lost 0 bases and J 0 bases, leaving 13 bases between the germline ends. Here the CDR3 DNA reads TGTGCCAGCAGCTTAGCGCCGGGGAGCCAAAGCACAGATACGCAGTATTTT. It is translated as CASSLAPGSQSTDTQYF. Complete variable domain (other parts from reference TRBV7-9 and TRBJ2-3): DTGVSQNPRHKITKRGQNVTFRCDPISEHNRLYWYRQTLGQGPEFLTYFQNEAQLEKSRLLSDRFSAERPKGSFSTLEIQRTEQGDSAMYLCASSLAPGSQSTDTQYFGPGTRLTVL.

The rearrangement joins TRBV9 to TRBJ1-2; D is undetermined. Germline V gene data show CDR1 as SGDLS and CDR2 as YYNGEE. The CDR3 length is 13 residues. V gave up 3 bases and J gave up 7 bases, with 13 bases separating them. CDR3 in DNA: TGTGCCAGCAGCGGGACTCATACGGGTGGCTACACCTTC. It encodes CASSGTHTGGYTF.

The rearrangement joins TRBV5-5 to TRBJ2-7, with a tentative D call TRBD2 (6 bases). CDR1 is SGHKS, CDR2 YYEKEE, per germline (reference sequence). The CDR3 is 13 residues long. V lost 5 bases and J lost 3, with 12 bases in between. DNA of the CDR3: TGTGCCAGCAGTGCGGGGAGACTCTACGAGCAGTACTTC. It encodes CASSAGRLYEQYF.

The chain uses TRBV7-2 and TRBJ2-2; 7 bases fit TRBD2. Germline CDR1 and CDR2: SGHTA and FQGNSA. This CDR3 contains 15 residues. V dropped 3 bases and J dropped 1; count of bases not matched to a gene: 2. The CDR3 region has the DNA TGTGCCAGCAGCTTGCGGGGGAGGAACACCGGGGAGCTGTTTTTT. Translation gives CASSLRGRNTGELFF.

The J gene is TRBJ1-5, the V gene TRBV7-9, with D possibly being TRBD1 (5 bases). CDR3 length: 13 residues. In germline, CDR1 is SEHNR, CDR2 FQNEAQ (reference sequence). Trimming stripped 3 bases from V and 4 bases from J, with 7 bases between. CDR3 sequence: CASSFGGNQPQHF. In DNA, the CDR3 is TGTGCCAGCAGCTTTGGGGGAAATCAGCCCCAGCATTTT.

The chain links TRBV10-3 to TRBJ1-2; tentatively, D is TRBD1 (6 bases). CDR1 and CDR2 (germline): ENHRY, SYGVKD. V was clipped by 10 bases and J by 2 bases, with 17 bases between them. CDR3 length: 14 amino acids. CDR3: CATTRGGGNYGYTF. CDR3 nucleotide sequence: TGTGCCACCACCCGCGGGGGCGGGAACTATGGCTACACCTTC.

The chain couples TRBV20-1 to TRBJ1-2; no clear D. Trimming removed 3 bases at V and 6 bases at J, with 2 bases between. Germline CDR1 is DFQATT and CDR2 is SNEGSKA (reference sequence). The CDR3 covers 9 residues. In DNA, the CDR3 is TGCAGTGCTAGCCATGGCTACACCTTC. Its protein is CSASHGYTF.

The chain links TRBV12-1 to TRBJ2-5; the table's D call of TRBD2 was not tested on the DNA. TRBV12-1 is a recognized pseudogene. The CDR3 consists of 16 residues. This CDR3 is CASSFKGLAGSETQYF. In DNA, the CDR3 is TGTGCCAGCAGCTTTAAGGGACTAGCGGGGTCAGAGACCCAGTACTTC.

The chain joins TRBV4-1 to TRBJ1-1; no definite D call. With 0 bases removed from V and 5 bases from J, the gap between germline ends came to 16 bases. CDR1 is MGHRA and CDR2 is YSYEKL in the germline V gene. The CDR3 consists of 16 residues. The CDR3 bases are TGCGCCAGCAGCCAAGATTCGGCTCGGAGACTAACTGAAGCTTTCTTT. It codes for CASSQDSARRLTEAFF.

The chain has TRBV7-9 and TRBJ1-6, with 10 bases matching TRBD1. CDR3 length: 16 amino acids. V lost 3 bases and J lost 5; bases outside the gene matches: 4. Germline CDR1 and CDR2: SEHNR and FQNEAQ (reference sequence). CDR3 in DNA: TGTGCCAGCAGCTTCAGGGGACAGGGGCATAATTCACCCCTCCACTTT. The encoded protein is CASSFRGQGHNSPLHF.

This clone was picked up one time. The genes are TRBV27 and TRBJ2-5; 12 bases match TRBD2. V gave up 5 bases and J gave up 2 bases; unmatched junction bases: 0. In germline, CDR1 is MNHEY, CDR2 SMNVEV (reference sequence). This CDR3 has 14 residues. Here the CDR3 DNA reads TGTGCCAGCAGTCTAGCGGGGGGGCAAGAGACCCAGTACTTC. Translated, it gives CASSLAGGQETQYF.

In its sample, this clone was seen once. The chain uses TRBV29-1 and TRBJ1-2, with 10 bases aligning to TRBD1. Germline trimming cut 6 bases from V and 2 bases from J; bases unmatched to any gene: 9. The CDR3 is 15 residues long. Germline V gene data show CDR1 as SQVTM and CDR2 as ANQGSEA. CDR3 amino acids: CSVRIPGQGNYGYTF. The CDR3, as DNA: TGCAGCGTCAGAATCCCGGGACAGGGGAACTATGGCTACACCTTC.